Listed here is a single T cell receptor (beta chain). What it binds is unknown. These data originate in a study of cytomegalovirus exposure and HLA in healthy donors. Study findings and constraints: Rare TCR sequences predominated, though certain public TCRs were found in many donors.

The germline V and J ends were trimmed by 8 bases and 9 bases, with 16 bases remaining between them. The CDR3 extends over 11 amino acids. Germline assignment: CDR1 DFQATT and CDR2 SNEGSKA (reference sequence). Assay used: immunoSEQ multiplex PCR; TCRdb lists only in-frame clones, some missing. Of over 45,000 clones listed, approximately 93% are singletons. Material: PBMCs. The gene calls are TRBV20-1 and TRBJ1-1; D ambiguous. The TCR comes from a woman under 30 in good health and CMV-seronegative. Written as DNA, the CDR3 is TGCAGTACGTGGTCCCGAGATAAAGCTTTCTTT. Translation: CSTWSRDKAFF.